This T cell receptor (beta chain) was sequenced in a study of blood T cell repertoires in COVID-19. About the research overall: Acute and convalescent COVID-19 samples came from the United States, Italy and Spain.

After removal of 4 bases from V and 6 bases from J, the junction contained 10 bases not matched to a gene. The germline gives CDR1 SGHRS, CDR2 YFSETQ. CDR3 length: 15 amino acids. Produced via immunoSEQ multiplex PCR; TCRdb's table is partial and in-frame only. The sample contains about 250,000 clones, around 85% of which appear only once. This sequence was found in a man at least 80 years old with acute or convalescent COVID-19. Material: peripheral blood. The chain couples TRBV5-1 to TRBJ1-2; 9 bases fit TRBD1. The DNA of the CDR3 is TGCGCCAGCAGCATACAGGGGGCGCATAGTGATGGCTACACCTTC. Amino acid sequence: CASSIQGAHSDGYTF.